Included here is one TCR beta chain sequence, with context. There is no known antigen for this receptor. Per-base quality was not reported, and no clone a single base away is much larger than it. The record originates from a study of blood T cell repertoires in COVID-19 (TCRdb year 2020). Looking at the study overall: The collaborator samples originated in the United States, Italy and Spain and spanned the acute and convalescent phases of COVID-19. The material from the prospective study consisted of cDNA or gDNA derived from T cells, B-cell-depleted T cells, or PBMCs. Deeply sampled blood TCRbeta repertoires from subjects exposed to, actively infected with, or recovered from COVID-19 were included in the dataset. The repertoires were made available in a free public database intended to serve as a resource for research on the immune response to SARS-CoV-2. Samples were obtained from the ongoing ImmuneRACE study (first 160 participants) and from 1,254 subjects provided by 6 global collaborators. A de-identified subject ID, COVID-19 status, age in years and sex were almost always included in the sample metadata. Where available, HLA class I and class II types were obtained from metadata supplied by the sample provider rather than from assay-based typing.

Samples from volunteer blood donors who had recovered from COVID-19 were contributed by a second Seattle source. Each collaborating institution followed its own protocols to collect whole blood in K2EDTA tubes. For TCRbeta analysis, collaborator samples were shipped as frozen whole blood, as isolated PBMCs, or as DNA extracted from either sample type. Summary of the overall study and its limitations: The quantity of clinical and demographic metadata differed by source and by participant and was supplied without curation.

TCRbeta CDR3 regions were amplified from genomic DNA by means of the immunoSEQ Assay, a bias-controlled multiplex PCR. Turning to the authors' computational methods: The number of nucleated cells in each sample was estimated from the amplification of reference gene primers within the assay. Sequence reads were collapsed and filtered to measure the absolute abundance of every unique TCRbeta CDR3 rearrangement. For each sample, productive Simpson clonality was calculated as the square root of Simpson's diversity index across productive rearrangements. What TCRdb holds here is the immuneACCESS table cut down to in-frame rearrangements. Part of the clones is not present; checked against another copy, under half of the missing clones reflect an unresolved V gene, and the others are unexplained. V and J calls and clone size come straight from that table; D and trimming were deduced from the DNA. A total of hundreds of thousands of clones appear in this sample, 87% of them only once. The ten largest clones capture more than 6% of the sample.

The sample consisted of peripheral blood. This TCR was recovered from a man aged 55-75 years who had recovered from COVID-19.

The CDR3 region has the sequence CASSPKLGGNGYTF. The sequenced DNA is TGTGCCAGCTCACCGAAACTTGGAGGGAATGGCTACACCTTC. The chain links TRBV18 with TRBJ1-2; there is no confident call for the D gene. Cut back by 3 bases and 6 bases, the V and J ends lie 14 bases apart. From cysteine to phenylalanine, the CDR3 is 14 amino acids long. CDR3 DNA only is kept here, 42 bases in frame from base 1. As encoded in the germline V gene, CDR1 is KGHSH while CDR2 is LQKENI.